The 25 T cell receptor beta chains below were found in one sample sequenced in a study of T cell responses to AZD1222 COVID-19 vaccine (dated by TCRdb to about 2021). Library creation used the immunoSEQ multiplex PCR assay. TCRdb mirrors the immuneACCESS table, restricted to in-frame sequences. Some clones are absent from its copies; in checked studies, under half trace to an unresolved V gene, and the reason for the others is unknown. The sample records 100,000 to 150,000 clones, 75% to 90% of which are singletons. The ten largest clones capture 5% to 6.5% of the sample. The time point label corresponds to: baseline before first vaccination. The sequencing used peripheral blood, collected on day 0 of AZD1222 vaccination. Receptors were obtained from an adult in good health.

The CDR3 nucleotides read TGTGCCAGCAGTGTTAGTTCTCCGAGTGACAAGGTCGAGGAGACCCAGTACTTC. Its protein is CASSVSSPSDKVEETQYF. The chain couples TRBV6-1 to TRBJ2-5, with D uncertain. The CDR3 runs 18 residues. The V gene's germline CDR1 is MNHNS and CDR2 SASEGT. V lost 4 bases and J lost 5, with 26 bases in between.

This clone has ten or more counts. This chain links TRBV7-9 with TRBJ2-1; the D gene is possibly TRBD1 (5 bases). The length of the CDR3 is 14 residues. Germline V gene data show CDR1 as SEHNR and CDR2 as FQNEAQ (reference sequence). V was pared by 5 bases and J by 7 bases, with 15 bases between. DNA for the CDR3: TGTGCCAGCAGCCCCCCCACAGGAACGAATGAGCAGTTCTTC. Translating gives CASSPPTGTNEQFF.

The V gene is TRBV6-6, the J gene TRBJ1-1; tentatively, D is TRBD1 (5 bases). CDR3 length: 16 residues. V lost 7 bases and J lost 4, with 22 bases in between. Germline values: CDR1 MNHNY, CDR2 SVGAGI (reference sequence). The CDR3 bases are TGTGCCAGCACCGCGGTTATACAGGCGAGGAGCACTGAAGCTTTCTTT. This codes for CASTAVIQARSTEAFF.

V and J are TRBV19 and TRBJ1-2, with D possibly being TRBD1 (5 bases). Germline V gene data show CDR1 as LNHDA and CDR2 as SQIVND (reference sequence). V lost 7 bases, J lost 8 bases, and 23 bases lay in between. The CDR3 covers 15 residues. The CDR3, as DNA: TGTGCCAGTAAGTTTGGGGGACCCCTTGCGGAAGGCTACACCTTC. Encoded protein: CASKFGGPLAEGYTF.

This clone was seen just once. The rearrangement uses TRBV19 and TRBJ2-2, with 9 nucleotides matching TRBD1. The CDR3 runs to 17 residues. V shed 6 bases, J shed 9 bases, and the junction held 17 bases outside the gene matches. CDR1 is LNHDA and CDR2 is SQIVND in the germline V gene (reference sequence). The CDR3 loop reads CASSPRPPGQGLRELFF. The CDR3 region has the DNA TGTGCCAGTAGCCCCCGACCCCCGGGACAGGGTTTACGGGAGCTGTTTTTT.

In this sample, this clone turned up a few times. The CDR3 DNA follows: TGTGCCAGCAGCTCGGGACAGCGCACTGAAGCTTTCTTT. Translating gives CASSSGQRTEAFF. This sequence joins TRBV5-4 and TRBJ1-1, with 7 positions matching TRBD1. The trim removed 3 bases at V and 4 bases at J, leaving 3 bases unmatched. The CDR3 is made up of 13 amino acids. Germline CDR1 SGHNT, CDR2 YYREEE (reference sequence). Full variable domain (outside the CDR3, taken from reference TRBV5-4 and TRBJ1-1): ETGVTQSPTHLIKTRGQQVTLRCSSQSGHNTVSWYQQALGQGPQFIFQYYREEENGRGNFPPRFSGLQFPNYSSELNVNALELDDSALYLCASSSGQRTEAFFGQGTRLTVV.

The V call is TRBV6-2 or TRBV6-3, the J call TRBJ2-5, with unresolved D. The CDR3 runs to 15 residues. Between the trimmed V and J ends, which lost 3 bases and 5 bases, there was a span of 16 bases. In germline, CDR1 is MNHEY, CDR2 SVGEGT. DNA for the CDR3: TGTGCCAGCAGTTATAGGGTGGGAACGAAGGAGACCCAGTACTTC. Amino acid sequence: CASSYRVGTKETQYF.

V is TRBV3-1 (or the pseudogene TRBV3-2) and J is TRBJ2-2, with D hard to call. Germline V gene lookup returns CDR1 LGHDT and CDR2 YNNKEL (reference sequence). This CDR3 spans 14 amino acids. The ends were cut back, 1 base at V and 6 bases at J, with 9 bases in the middle. As DNA, the CDR3 is TGTGCCAGCAGCCAAGCTAGGACCCCCGGGGAGCTGTTTTTT. Protein product: CASSQARTPGELFF.

This clone was seen just once. The chain links TRBV2 to TRBJ1-2; D is uncertain. V was trimmed by 6 bases and J by 2 bases, leaving 16 bases between them. Per germline, CDR1 SNHLY and CDR2 FYNNEI. The CDR3 sequence is 15 residues long. CDR3 loop: CASRDWAGGNYGYTF. CDR3 nucleotide sequence: TGTGCCAGCAGAGACTGGGCAGGCGGGAACTATGGCTACACCTTC.

The chain joins TRBV11-2 to TRBJ1-6; D gene ambiguous. CDR3 length: 12 amino acids. Trimming stripped 5 bases from V and 2 bases from J, with 1 base between. Germline V gene lookup returns CDR1 SGHAT and CDR2 FQNNGV. CDR3 in amino acids: CASSPYNSPLHF. The CDR3, as DNA: TGTGCCAGCAGCCCCTATAATTCACCCCTCCACTTT.

V usage is TRBV3-1 (or the pseudogene TRBV3-2) and J usage is TRBJ1-1; no firm D call. Per germline, CDR1 LGHDT and CDR2 YNNKEL (reference sequence). This CDR3 has 13 amino acids. Trimming cost V 0 bases and J 4 bases, with 6 bases left between them. The CDR3 DNA follows: TGTGCCAGCAGCCAAGATACGGGCACTGAAGCTTTCTTT. Translation gives CASSQDTGTEAFF.

V gene TRBV24-1 combines with J gene TRBJ2-1; TRBD1 aligns across 7 bases. The CDR3 extends over 12 amino acids. Germline trimming cut 4 bases from V and 12 bases from J; bases unmatched to any gene: 5. Germline CDR1 KGHDR, CDR2 SFDVKD. The CDR3 region is CATSETTGRQFF. The CDR3 DNA sequence: TGTGCCACCAGTGAGACGACAGGGAGGCAGTTCTTC.

The chain links TRBV21-1 to TRBJ2-1; the table's D gene call, TRBD2, was not cross checked with the DNA. TRBV21-1 is tagged as a pseudogene. CDR3 length equals 18 residues. This CDR3 is CASSKPRGADRLYNEQFF. The CDR3 bases are TGTGCCAGCAGCAAACCCCGGGGGGCCGACAGATTATACAATGAGCAGTTCTTC.

The chain has TRBV14 and TRBJ2-2; D may be TRBD1 (5 bases). V dropped 0 bases and J dropped 7 bases, with 9 bases sitting between them. Germline loops: CDR1 SGHDN, CDR2 FVKESK. The CDR3 sequence is 14 residues long. Here the CDR3 DNA reads TGTGCCAGCAGCCAAGAAGCGACAGTCGGGGAGCTGTTTTTT. It codes for CASSQEATVGELFF. The full variable domain, in which reference TRBV14 and TRBJ2-2 provide the parts outside the CDR3, is EAGVTQFPSHSVIEKGQTVTLRCDPISGHDNLYWYRRVMGKEIKFLLHFVKESKQDESGMPNNRFLAERTGGTYSTLKVQPAELEDSGVYFCASSQEATVGELFFGEGSRLTVL.

This clone appeared a single time. Other DNA sequences in the same sample also yield this CDR3. The gene calls are TRBV6-2 or TRBV6-3 and TRBJ1-5, with unresolved D. Germline V gene data show CDR1 as MNHEY and CDR2 as SVGEGT. This CDR3 comprises 12 residues. V lost 5 bases and J 4 bases, leaving 6 bases between the germline ends. The CDR3 region is CASSPRNQPQHF. CDR3 nucleotides: TGTGCCAGCAGTCCCAGGAATCAGCCCCAGCATTTT.

The chain has TRBV19 and TRBJ1-5, with 10 bases matching TRBD1. Germline V gene sequence: CDR1 LNHDA, CDR2 SQIVND (reference sequence). This CDR3 spans 15 amino acids. With V trimmed by 6 bases and J by 5 bases, 7 bases remained unmatched. The chain's CDR3 is CASRTGQGVDQPQHF. For the CDR3, the DNA is TGTGCCAGTAGGACTGGACAGGGGGTGGATCAGCCCCAGCATTTT.

The V gene is TRBV5-1, the J gene TRBJ2-7; TRBD1 agrees at 10 bases. Trimming took 3 bases from V and 6 from J; bases not matched to a gene: 6. CDR1 and CDR2 from the germline V gene are SGHRS and YFSETQ. The CDR3 covers 14 residues. The CDR3 reads CASSSGTGEVEQYF. The DNA of the CDR3 is TGCGCCAGCAGCTCCGGGACAGGGGAGGTCGAGCAGTACTTC.

The chain couples TRBV12-1 to TRBJ1-4; the D segment call TRBD1 is taken from the table without a DNA check. TRBV12-1 represents a pseudogene. The CDR3 length is 15 residues. This chain's CDR3 is CASLCPRTGNEKLFF. CDR3 sequence (DNA): TGTGCCAGCCTTTGTCCTAGGACAGGGAATGAAAAACTGTTTTTT.

This chain links TRBV28 with TRBJ1-5, with TRBD1 matching over 8 bases. The CDR3 contains 14 residues. Germline CDR1 MDHEN, CDR2 SYDVKM. Trimming took 6 bases from V and 9 from J; bases not matched to a gene: 10. CDR3 DNA: TGTGCCAGCAGCCTTAGGACAGGGTGGACGCCCCAGCATTTT. This encodes CASSLRTGWTPQHF.

The rearrangement joins TRBV27 to TRBJ2-3; D possibly corresponds to TRBD2 (6 bases). CDR1 and CDR2 from the germline V gene are MNHEY and SMNVEV (reference sequence). V lost 7 bases and J 3 bases, leaving 35 bases between the germline ends. The CDR3 has 21 amino acids. The CDR3 nucleotides are TGTGCCAGCATCCGAAGGGCCCCATCACCGGGACTCACCGCTCGGACAGATACGCAGTATTTT. Its translation is CASIRRAPSPGLTARTDTQYF.

This clone was recorded only once. V is TRBV5-1 and J is TRBJ2-3; 9 bases align to TRBD2. Germline V gene sequence: CDR1 SGHRS, CDR2 YFSETQ. J lost 4 bases, V lost 1 base, and 4 bases had no gene match. There are 15 residues in the CDR3. CDR3 in DNA: TGCGCCAGCAGCTTGCGGGCGGGGGGGCCAGATACGCAGTATTTT. Translation: CASSLRAGGPDTQYF.

This chain uses TRBV18 with TRBJ1-5; 7 bases map to TRBD1. The length of the CDR3 is 14 residues. Germline lookup yields CDR1 KGHSH and CDR2 LQKENI. The junction had 5 bases not matched to a gene; V was cut back by 2 bases and J by 7 bases. The CDR3 nucleotides read TGTGCCAGCTCACCAGGGACAGAAGTCCAGCCCCAGCATTTT. This codes for CASSPGTEVQPQHF.

V and J are TRBV2 and TRBJ1-3, with TRBD1 identical over 7 bases. The V gene end was trimmed by 6 bases and the J gene end by 8 bases; junction bases not matched to a gene: 4. CDR1 is SNHLY, CDR2 FYNNEI, per germline. This CDR3 is 12 amino acids long. The CDR3 DNA sequence: TGTGCCAGCAGCGGGACAGATGACACCATATATTTT. Encoded protein: CASSGTDDTIYF.

This chain joins TRBV11-2 and TRBJ1-2, with no clear D. The germline CDR1 and CDR2 sequences are SGHAT and FQNNGV. The CDR3 covers 14 residues. Deletions cut 5 bases from V and 8 bases from J, with 18 bases between. The CDR3 sequence is CASSPVVRARGYTF. Written as DNA, the CDR3 is TGTGCCAGCAGCCCGGTAGTGAGGGCTCGAGGCTACACCTTC.

This rearrangement joins TRBV5-1 to TRBJ2-3; no reliable D call. In germline, CDR1 is SGHRS, CDR2 YFSETQ. Trimming pared 0 bases from V and 5 bases from J, leaving 13 bases between. The CDR3 runs to 15 residues. CDR3 DNA sequence: TGCGCCAGCAGCTTGGGTGGAGCGCGAGGAGATACGCAGTATTTT. It specifies CASSLGGARGDTQYF.